The 11 T cell receptor beta chains below all came from one sample that was sequenced in a study of PD-1 blockade in classical Hodgkin lymphoma. Assay used: immunoSEQ multiplex PCR; TCRdb lists only in-frame clones, some missing. The sample shows around 65,000 clones, around 89% of them seen only once. Exposure to brentuximab vedotin varied, and each patient had relapsed following autologous stem cell transplantation. Sequenced here: peripheral blood mononuclear cells (PBMCs), sampled at baseline. The receptors come from a human donor with classical Hodgkin lymphoma.

The CDR3, as DNA: TGTGCCAGCAGTATCTATCAACAGGGGGCCGCAGATACGCAGTATTTT. Protein: CASSIYQQGAADTQYF. The genes are TRBV28 and TRBJ2-3; TRBD1 agrees at 9 bases. The CDR3 length is 16 residues. Germline V gives CDR1 MDHEN, CDR2 SYDVKM. J lost 4 bases, V lost 5 bases, and 10 bases had no gene match. Variable domain in full (rest from reference TRBV28 and TRBJ2-3): DVKVTQSSRYLVKRTGEKVFLECVQDMDHENMFWYRQDPGLGLRLIYFSYDVKMKEKGDIPEGYSVSREKKERFSLILESASTNQTSMYLCASSIYQQGAADTQYFGPGTRLTVL.

This clone showed up just once. The chain has TRBV7-6 and TRBJ1-1; no definite D call. Germline V CDR1 and CDR2: SGHVS, FNYEAQ. The V end lost 3 bases, the J end lost 0 bases, and 8 bases lay between the germline ends. The CDR3 sequence is 14 residues long. This chain's CDR3 is CASSFGEVNTEAFF. In DNA, the CDR3 is TGTGCCAGCAGCTTCGGGGAAGTGAACACTGAAGCTTTCTTT.

The V gene is TRBV28, the J gene TRBJ2-7; 7 bases are shared with TRBD1. The CDR3 loop spans 16 amino acids. V gave up 6 bases and J gave up 1 base; unmatched junction bases: 12. Germline CDR1 is MDHEN and CDR2 is SYDVKM. The CDR3: CASRSPGTDISYEQYF. As DNA, the CDR3 is TGTGCCAGCAGATCACCCGGGACAGATATTTCCTACGAGCAGTACTTC.

V and J are TRBV2 and TRBJ1-1; TRBD1 agrees at 7 bases. CDR1 and CDR2 (germline): SNHLY, FYNNEI. V dropped 8 bases and J dropped 6; count of bases not matched to a gene: 6. The CDR3 spans 12 residues. The DNA of the CDR3 is TGTGCCAGCCTGGGGGACAGCTCTGAAGCTTTCTTT. It yields the protein CASLGDSSEAFF.

The V call is TRBV7-2, the J call TRBJ1-2; D is perhaps TRBD1 (6 bases). Germline V CDR1 and CDR2: SGHTA, FQGNSA. Trimming pared 7 bases from V and 8 bases from J, leaving 17 bases between. This CDR3 is 13 amino acids long. Here the CDR3 DNA reads TGTGCCAGCACCCTAGGGGGATGGGAAGGCTACACCTTC. Encoded protein: CASTLGGWEGYTF.

This clone appeared once. V and J are TRBV7-2 and TRBJ2-5; tentative D call: TRBD2 (6 bases). This CDR3 has 16 amino acids. Trimming left V 0 bases short and J 1 base short, with 12 bases between. Germline V gene lookup returns CDR1 SGHTA and CDR2 FQGNSA. CDR3 in amino acids: CASSLALRGLQETQYF. DNA for the CDR3: TGTGCCAGCAGCTTAGCTCTGCGGGGACTCCAAGAGACCCAGTACTTC.

V usage is TRBV19 and J usage is TRBJ2-7; TRBD1 matches at 7 bases. CDR1 LNHDA and CDR2 SQIVND come from the germline V gene (reference sequence). Germline trimming cut 6 bases from V and 2 bases from J; bases unmatched to any gene: 16. The CDR3 consists of 17 residues. Written as DNA, the CDR3 is TGTGCCAGTAGCCTCAGTCCATCCGGGACAGCACCCTACGAGCAGTACTTC. This encodes CASSLSPSGTAPYEQYF. The whole variable domain, filled in from reference TRBV19 and TRBJ2-7, reads DGGITQSPKYLFRKEGQNVTLSCEQNLNHDAMYWYRQDPGQGLRLIYYSQIVNDFQKGDIAEGYSVSREKKESFPLTVTSAQKNPTAFYLCASSLSPSGTAPYEQYFGPGTRLTVT.

This sequence joins TRBV27 and TRBJ2-2; TRBD2 matches 16 bases. The CDR3 has 17 amino acids. With V trimmed by 4 bases and J by 5 bases, 4 bases remained unmatched. Germline CDR1 reads MNHEY; CDR2 reads SMNVEV (reference sequence). DNA of the CDR3: TGTGCCAGCAGTTCGGGACTAGCGGGGGGGCAGACCGGGGAGCTGTTTTTT. Residues: CASSSGLAGGQTGELFF.

This clone was seen a handful of times. The chain uses TRBV7-3 and TRBJ2-5; TRBD1 agrees at 9 bases. There are 15 residues in the CDR3. Germline assignment: CDR1 SGHTA and CDR2 FQGTGA. The V and J ends lost 1 base and 5 bases, in that order; junction bases with no gene match: 5. The DNA of the CDR3 is TGTGCCAGCAGCTTAATACCACAGGGGGCCGAGACCCAGTACTTC. This gives the protein CASSLIPQGAETQYF.

The rearrangement uses TRBV6-1 and TRBJ1-4; TRBD1 matches at 7 bases. Trimming took 5 bases from V and 8 from J; bases not matched to a gene: 11. CDR1 and CDR2 from the germline V gene are MNHNS and SASEGT. The CDR3 extends over 15 amino acids. CDR3 nucleotide sequence: TGTGCCAGCAGTTTAAACAGGGGCCTATCGGAAAAACTGTTTTTT. Translating it yields CASSLNRGLSEKLFF.

This clone has a handful of counts. The V and J genes are TRBV19 and TRBJ2-7; D assignment may be TRBD1 or TRBD2 (5 bases each). V lost 1 base and J lost 5, with 15 bases in between. The germline CDR1 and CDR2 sequences are LNHDA and SQIVND (reference sequence). CDR3 length equals 15 residues. CDR3: CASSIGREISDEQYF. The CDR3 bases are TGTGCCAGTAGTATAGGCAGGGAGATATCTGACGAGCAGTACTTC.